Listed here is a single T cell receptor (beta chain). V lost 4 bases to trimming and J lost 0 bases, with 23 bases between them. The length of the CDR3 is 19 residues. Germline V gives CDR1 SGDLS, CDR2 YYNGEE. TCRdb's copy holds only in-frame clones and misses some; the assay was immunoSEQ multiplex PCR. The sample contains some 130,000 clones, approximately 78% of which appear only once. Cohort placement rested on clinical history that participants reported themselves. Recovered Cohort 3 donors showed two negative PCRs, clearance, or symptom resolution. The data originate from a study of blood T cell repertoires in COVID-19. The overall study: In each case, the material was cDNA or gDNA derived from T cells, B-cell-depleted T cells, or PBMCs.

This receptor was taken from a woman between 45 and 60 years old who had recovered from COVID-19. V gene TRBV9 combines with J gene TRBJ2-1; weak D call: TRBD1 (6 bases). The source material was PBMCs or T cells enriched from blood (not recorded which). CDR3 residues: CASSPPGRGRGGSYNEQFF. The CDR3 region has the DNA TGTGCCAGCAGCCCACCTGGCAGGGGAAGGGGTGGCTCCTACAATGAGCAGTTCTTC. Based on the CDR3 plus reference TRBV9 and TRBJ2-1, the full variable domain is DSGVTQTPKHLITATGQRVTLRCSPRSGDLSVYWYQQSLDQGLQFLIQYYNGEERAKGNILERFSAQQFPDLHSELNLSSLELGDSALYFCASSPPGRGRGGSYNEQFFGPGTRLTVL.